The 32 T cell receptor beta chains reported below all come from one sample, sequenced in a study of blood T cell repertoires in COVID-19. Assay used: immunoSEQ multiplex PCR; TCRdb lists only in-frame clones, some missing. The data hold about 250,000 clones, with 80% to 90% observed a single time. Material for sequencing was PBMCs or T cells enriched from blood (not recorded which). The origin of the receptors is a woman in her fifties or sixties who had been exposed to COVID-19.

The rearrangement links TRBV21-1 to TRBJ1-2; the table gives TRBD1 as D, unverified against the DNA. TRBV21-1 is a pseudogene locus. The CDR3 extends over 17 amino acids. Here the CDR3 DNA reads TGTGCCAGCAGCAAACAGCTAGGACAGGGGGCGTTAGTAGGCTACACCTTC. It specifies CASSKQLGQGALVGYTF.

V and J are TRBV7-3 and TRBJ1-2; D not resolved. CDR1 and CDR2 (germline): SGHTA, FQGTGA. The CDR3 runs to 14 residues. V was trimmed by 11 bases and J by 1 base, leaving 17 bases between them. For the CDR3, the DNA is TGTGCCGGACTAGAGGTTTGGGGTAACTATGGCTACACCTTC. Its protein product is CAGLEVWGNYGYTF.

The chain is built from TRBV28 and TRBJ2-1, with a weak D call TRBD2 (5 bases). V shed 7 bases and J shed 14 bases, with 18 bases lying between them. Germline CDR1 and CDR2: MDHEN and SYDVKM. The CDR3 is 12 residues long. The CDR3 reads CASTTRRAEEFF. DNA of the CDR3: TGTGCCAGCACCACCCGGCGGGCGGAGGAGTTCTTC.

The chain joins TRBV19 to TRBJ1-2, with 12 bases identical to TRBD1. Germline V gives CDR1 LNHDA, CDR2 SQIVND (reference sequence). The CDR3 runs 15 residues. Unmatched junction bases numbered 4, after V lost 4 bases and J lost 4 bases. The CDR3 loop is CASSTGTGGGYGYTF. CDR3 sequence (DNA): TGTGCCAGTAGTACCGGGACAGGGGGCGGCTATGGCTACACCTTC.

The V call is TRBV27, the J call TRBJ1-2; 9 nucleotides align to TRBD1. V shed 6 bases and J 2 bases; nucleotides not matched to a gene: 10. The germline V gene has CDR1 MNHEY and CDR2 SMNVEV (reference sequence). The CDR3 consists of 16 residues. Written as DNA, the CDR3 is TGTGCCAGCAGGGGCCTGGGGACAGGGAAGAACTATGGCTACACCTTC. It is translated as CASRGLGTGKNYGYTF.

CDR3 amino acids: CASSTGTGGELFF. In DNA form, the CDR3 reads TGTGCCAGCAGTACCGGGACTGGCGGGGAGCTGTTTTTT. The chain recombines TRBV6-6 with TRBJ2-2, with D perhaps matching TRBD2 (6 bases). Germline CDR1 MNHNY, CDR2 SVGAGI (reference sequence). CDR3 size: 13 residues. V was shortened by 5 bases and J by 7 bases, with 11 bases between the two germline ends.

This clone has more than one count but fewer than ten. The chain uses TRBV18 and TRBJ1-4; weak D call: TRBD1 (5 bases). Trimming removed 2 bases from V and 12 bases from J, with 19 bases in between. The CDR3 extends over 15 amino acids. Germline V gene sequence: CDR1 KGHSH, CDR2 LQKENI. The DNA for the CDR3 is TGTGCCAGCTCACCAGCGGGCCCAGCCACGGGGGAACTGTTTTTT. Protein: CASSPAGPATGELFF.

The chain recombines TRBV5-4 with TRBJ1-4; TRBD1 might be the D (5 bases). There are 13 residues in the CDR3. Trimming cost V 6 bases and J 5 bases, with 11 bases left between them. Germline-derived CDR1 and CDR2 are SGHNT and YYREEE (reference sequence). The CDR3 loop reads CASKRGTNEKLFF. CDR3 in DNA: TGTGCCAGCAAGCGGGGGACGAATGAAAAACTGTTTTTT.

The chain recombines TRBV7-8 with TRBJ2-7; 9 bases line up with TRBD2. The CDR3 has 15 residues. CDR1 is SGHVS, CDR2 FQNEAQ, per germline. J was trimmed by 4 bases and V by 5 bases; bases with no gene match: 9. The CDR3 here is CASSPVGSGGYEQYF. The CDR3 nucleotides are TGTGCCAGCAGCCCAGTGGGTAGCGGGGGATACGAGCAGTACTTC.

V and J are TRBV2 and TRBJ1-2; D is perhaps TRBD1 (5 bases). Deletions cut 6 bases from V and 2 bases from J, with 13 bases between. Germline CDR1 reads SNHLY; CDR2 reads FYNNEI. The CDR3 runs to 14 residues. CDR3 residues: CASSRTTENYGYTF. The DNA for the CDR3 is TGTGCCAGCAGCCGTACGACAGAGAACTATGGCTACACCTTC.

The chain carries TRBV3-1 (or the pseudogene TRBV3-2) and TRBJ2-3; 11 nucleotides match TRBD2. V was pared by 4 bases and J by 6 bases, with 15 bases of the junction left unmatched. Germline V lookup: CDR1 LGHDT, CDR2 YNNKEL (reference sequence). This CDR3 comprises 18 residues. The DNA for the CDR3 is TGTGCCAGCAGCCGACTTCCCCCAACTAGCGGGGGAGGGGATACGCAGTATTTT. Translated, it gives CASSRLPPTSGGGDTQYF.

DNA for the CDR3: TGTGCCAGCAGCTTAACCGGGACAGGGAATGGCTACACCTTC. Its translation: CASSLTGTGNGYTF. The gene calls are TRBV7-8 and TRBJ1-2; 9 bases are a match to TRBD1. CDR1 SGHVS and CDR2 FQNEAQ come from the germline V gene. After removal of 2 bases from V and 6 bases from J, the junction contained 4 bases not matched to a gene. CDR3 size: 14 residues.

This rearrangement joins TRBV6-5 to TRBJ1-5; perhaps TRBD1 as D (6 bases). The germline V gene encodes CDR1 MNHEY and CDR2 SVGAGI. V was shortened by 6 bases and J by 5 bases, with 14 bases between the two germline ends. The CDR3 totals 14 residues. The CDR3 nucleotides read TGTGCCAGCAGCCTTACAGGGACCCATCAGCCCCAGCATTTT. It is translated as CASSLTGTHQPQHF.

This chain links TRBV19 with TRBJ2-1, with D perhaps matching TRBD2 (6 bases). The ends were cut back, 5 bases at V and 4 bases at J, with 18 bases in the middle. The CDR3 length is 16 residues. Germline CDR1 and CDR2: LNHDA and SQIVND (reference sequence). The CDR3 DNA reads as TGTGCCAGTAGTCTGGCCGCCGGGACTGGGTACAATGAGCAGTTCTTC. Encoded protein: CASSLAAGTGYNEQFF.

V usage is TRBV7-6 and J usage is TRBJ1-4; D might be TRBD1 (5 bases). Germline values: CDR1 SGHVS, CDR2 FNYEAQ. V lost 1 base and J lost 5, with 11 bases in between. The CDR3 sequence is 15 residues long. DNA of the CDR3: TGTGCCAGCAGCTTAGAAAGACAGCCAAATGAAAAACTGTTTTTT. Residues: CASSLERQPNEKLFF.

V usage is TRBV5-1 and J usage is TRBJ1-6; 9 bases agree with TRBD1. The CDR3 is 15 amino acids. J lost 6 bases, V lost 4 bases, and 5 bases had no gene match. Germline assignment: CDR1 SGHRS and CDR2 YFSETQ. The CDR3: CASSTRQGVNSPLHF. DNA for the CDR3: TGCGCCAGCAGCACCCGACAGGGGGTTAATTCACCCCTCCACTTT.

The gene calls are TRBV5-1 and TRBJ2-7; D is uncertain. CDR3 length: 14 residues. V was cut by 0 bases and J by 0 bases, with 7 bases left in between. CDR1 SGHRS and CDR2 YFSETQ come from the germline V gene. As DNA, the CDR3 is TGCGCCAGCAGCTTGGACAGCAGCTCCTACGAGCAGTACTTC. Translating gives CASSLDSSSYEQYF.

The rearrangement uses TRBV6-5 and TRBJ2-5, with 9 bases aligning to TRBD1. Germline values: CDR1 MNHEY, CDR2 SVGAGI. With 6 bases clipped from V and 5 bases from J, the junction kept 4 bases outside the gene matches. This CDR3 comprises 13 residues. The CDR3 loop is CASRPGTGETQYF. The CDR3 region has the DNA TGTGCCAGCAGGCCTGGGACAGGGGAGACCCAGTACTTC.

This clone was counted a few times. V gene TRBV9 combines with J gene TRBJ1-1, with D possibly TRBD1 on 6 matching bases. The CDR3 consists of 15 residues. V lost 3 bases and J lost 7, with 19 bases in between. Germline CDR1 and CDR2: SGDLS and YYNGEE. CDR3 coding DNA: TGTGCCAGCAGCGCTCTCCCCAGGGGATCTGGTGAAGCTTTCTTT. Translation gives CASSALPRGSGEAFF.

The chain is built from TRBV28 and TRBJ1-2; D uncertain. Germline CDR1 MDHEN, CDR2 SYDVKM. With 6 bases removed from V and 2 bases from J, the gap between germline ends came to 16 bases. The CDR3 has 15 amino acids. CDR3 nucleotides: TGTGCCAGCAGGGTTAGGACGGGAATCAACTATGGCTACACCTTC. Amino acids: CASRVRTGINYGYTF.

The CDR3 protein is CASSDSSGGANEQFF. CDR3 nucleotides: TGTGCCAGCAGTGACTCTAGCGGGGGGGCCAATGAGCAGTTCTTC. The chain uses TRBV6-4 and TRBJ2-1; 11 positions match TRBD2. Per the germline V gene, CDR1 is MRHNA and CDR2 is SNTAGT. With V trimmed by 0 bases and J by 6 bases, 1 base remained unmatched. This CDR3 is built from 15 residues.

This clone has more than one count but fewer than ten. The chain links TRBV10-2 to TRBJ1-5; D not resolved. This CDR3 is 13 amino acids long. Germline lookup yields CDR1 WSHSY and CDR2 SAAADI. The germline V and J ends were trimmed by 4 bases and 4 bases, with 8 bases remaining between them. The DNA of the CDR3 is TGCGCCAGCAGTGCGGTTGGTAATCAGCCCCAGCATTTT. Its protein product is CASSAVGNQPQHF.

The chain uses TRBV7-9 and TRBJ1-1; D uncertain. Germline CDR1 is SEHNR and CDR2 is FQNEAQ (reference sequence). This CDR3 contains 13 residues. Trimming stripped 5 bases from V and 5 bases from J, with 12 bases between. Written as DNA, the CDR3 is TGTGCCAGCAGCCTAAACCGGGAAACTGAAGCTTTCTTT. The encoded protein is CASSLNRETEAFF. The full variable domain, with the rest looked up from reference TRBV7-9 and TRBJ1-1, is DTGVSQNPRHKITKRGQNVTFRCDPISEHNRLYWYRQTLGQGPEFLTYFQNEAQLEKSRLLSDRFSAERPKGSFSTLEIQRTEQGDSAMYLCASSLNRETEAFFGQGTRLTVV.

CDR3 DNA: TGCAGTGCTAGTCGGTTGGGGGACAGGGCCCACGAGCAGTACTTC. It yields the protein CSASRLGDRAHEQYF. The V and J genes are TRBV20-1 and TRBJ2-7, with TRBD1 identical over 9 bases. Looked up from germline, CDR1 is DFQATT and CDR2 is SNEGSKA (reference sequence). The CDR3 covers 15 residues. V shed 3 bases and J 5 bases; nucleotides not matched to a gene: 11.

The CDR3 DNA is TGTGCCAGTAGGGGGGACATCTTCTATGGCTACACCTTC. Translation: CASRGDIFYGYTF. This chain links TRBV19 with TRBJ1-2; a weak D match, TRBD1 (6 bases). Trimming pared 6 bases from V and 4 bases from J, leaving 12 bases between. The length of the CDR3 is 13 residues. Germline V gene sequence: CDR1 LNHDA, CDR2 SQIVND (reference sequence).

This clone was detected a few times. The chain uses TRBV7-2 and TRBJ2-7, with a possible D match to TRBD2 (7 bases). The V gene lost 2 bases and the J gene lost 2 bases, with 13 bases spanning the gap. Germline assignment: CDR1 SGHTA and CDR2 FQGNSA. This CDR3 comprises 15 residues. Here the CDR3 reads CASSLIGGGPYEQYF. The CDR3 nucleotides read TGTGCCAGCAGCTTAATCGGCGGGGGCCCCTACGAGCAGTACTTC.

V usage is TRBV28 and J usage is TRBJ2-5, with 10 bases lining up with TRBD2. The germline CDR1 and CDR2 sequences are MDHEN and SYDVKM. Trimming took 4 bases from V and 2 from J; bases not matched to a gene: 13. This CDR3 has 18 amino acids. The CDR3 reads CASSSPQRPTSGQETQYF. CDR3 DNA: TGTGCCAGCAGTTCCCCCCAGCGTCCGACTAGCGGGCAAGAGACCCAGTACTTC.

The CDR3 DNA sequence: TGTGCCAGCAGCTCTCCGGGAGAGCGCACAGATACGCAGTATTTT. Translated: CASSSPGERTDTQYF. V and J are TRBV28 and TRBJ2-3; tentative D call: TRBD2 (6 bases). CDR1 is MDHEN, CDR2 SYDVKM, per germline. Trimming removed 6 bases at V and 1 base at J, with 14 bases between. The CDR3 totals 15 residues.

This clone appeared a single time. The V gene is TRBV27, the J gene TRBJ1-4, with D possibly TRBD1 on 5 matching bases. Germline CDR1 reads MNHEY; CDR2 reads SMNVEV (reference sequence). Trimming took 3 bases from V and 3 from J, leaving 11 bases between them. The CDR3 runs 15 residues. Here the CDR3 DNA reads TGTGCCAGCAGTTTTCAGTACAGGTCTAATGAAAAACTGTTTTTT. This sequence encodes CASSFQYRSNEKLFF.

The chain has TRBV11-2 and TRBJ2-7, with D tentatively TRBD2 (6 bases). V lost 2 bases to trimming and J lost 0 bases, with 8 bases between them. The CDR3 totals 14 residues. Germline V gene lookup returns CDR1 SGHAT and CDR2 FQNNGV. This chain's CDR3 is CASSLLTSSYEQYF. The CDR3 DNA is TGTGCCAGCAGCTTATTGACTAGCTCCTACGAGCAGTACTTC.

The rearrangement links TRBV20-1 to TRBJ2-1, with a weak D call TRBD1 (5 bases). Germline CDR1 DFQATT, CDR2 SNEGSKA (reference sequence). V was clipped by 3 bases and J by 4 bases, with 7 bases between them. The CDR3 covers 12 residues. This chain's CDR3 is CSASDSYNEQFF. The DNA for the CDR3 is TGCAGTGCTAGTGACAGTTACAATGAGCAGTTCTTC.

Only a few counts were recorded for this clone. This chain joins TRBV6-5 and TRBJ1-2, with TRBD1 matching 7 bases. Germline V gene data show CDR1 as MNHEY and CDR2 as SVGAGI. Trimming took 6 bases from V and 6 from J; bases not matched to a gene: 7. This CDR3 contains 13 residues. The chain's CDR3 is CASRATGVDGYTF. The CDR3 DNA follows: TGTGCCAGCAGGGCTACAGGGGTTGATGGCTACACCTTC.